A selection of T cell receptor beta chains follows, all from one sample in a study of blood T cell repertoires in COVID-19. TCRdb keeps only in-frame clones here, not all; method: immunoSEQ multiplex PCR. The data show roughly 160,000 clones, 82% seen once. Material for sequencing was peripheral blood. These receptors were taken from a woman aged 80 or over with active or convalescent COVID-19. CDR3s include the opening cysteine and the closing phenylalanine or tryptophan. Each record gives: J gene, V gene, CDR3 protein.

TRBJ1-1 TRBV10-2 CASSESVTEAFF
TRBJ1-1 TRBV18 CASSPQTLNTEAFF
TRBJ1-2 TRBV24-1 CATSDSRDRGGPYGYTF
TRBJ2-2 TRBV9 CASSGRPGLAGPRTGELFF
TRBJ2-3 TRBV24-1 CATSGAGGGTDTQYF
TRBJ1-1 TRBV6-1 CASSSSRTEAFF
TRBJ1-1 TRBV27 CASSLTGWNTEAFF
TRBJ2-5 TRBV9 CASSVEGRGETQYF
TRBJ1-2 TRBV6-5 CASSYWAGDYGYTF
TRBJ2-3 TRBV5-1 CASSSGFGVTDTQYF
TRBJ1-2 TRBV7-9 CASNQGTEAYGYTF
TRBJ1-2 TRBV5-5 CASSSGTGVHGYTF
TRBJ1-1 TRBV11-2 CASSYGQEQKAFF
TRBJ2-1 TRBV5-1 CASSLVAGENEQFF
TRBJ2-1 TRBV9 CASSVSGRINYNEQFF
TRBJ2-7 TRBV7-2 CASSPGGGLAYEQYF
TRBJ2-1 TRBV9 CASSAGAGSSYNEQFF
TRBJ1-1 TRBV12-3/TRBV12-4 CASSFRDTEAFF
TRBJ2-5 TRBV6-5 CASSPSGTRETQYF
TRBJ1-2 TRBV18 CASYQPGTGTNGYTF
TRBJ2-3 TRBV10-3 CAITEGKITDTQYF
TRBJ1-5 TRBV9 CASSALQQGAKYVNQPQHF
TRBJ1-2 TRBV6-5 CASSYGTGEDYGYTF
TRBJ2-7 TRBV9 CASSVRLADEQYF
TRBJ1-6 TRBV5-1 CASNPTGAEYSPLHF
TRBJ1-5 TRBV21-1 CASSKEQGMNQPQHF
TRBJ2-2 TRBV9 CASSVVSGTLGDTGELFF
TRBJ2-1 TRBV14 CASSQLGGGRNSYNEQFF
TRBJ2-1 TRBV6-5 CASSIALAVNEQFF
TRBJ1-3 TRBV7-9 CASSRWTGTGNTIYF
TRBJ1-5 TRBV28 CASSFATFSNQPQHF
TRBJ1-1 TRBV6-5 CARRRSQAFF
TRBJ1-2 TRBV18 CASSPRSGANYGYTF
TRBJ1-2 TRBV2 CASSRDSYGYTF
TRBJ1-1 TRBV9 CASSVDSSYTEAFF
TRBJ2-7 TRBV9 CASSVTGDSLGEQYF
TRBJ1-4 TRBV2 CASSVTGALEKLFF
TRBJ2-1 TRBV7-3 CASGVGSYNEQFF
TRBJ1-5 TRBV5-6 CASSLAGTEQYSNQPQHF
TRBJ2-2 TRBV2 CASSVRREVVTGELFF
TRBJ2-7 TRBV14 CASPQGDEQYF
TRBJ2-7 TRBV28 CASSVTSGRSYEQYF
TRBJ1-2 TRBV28 CASYRRSPGYGYTF